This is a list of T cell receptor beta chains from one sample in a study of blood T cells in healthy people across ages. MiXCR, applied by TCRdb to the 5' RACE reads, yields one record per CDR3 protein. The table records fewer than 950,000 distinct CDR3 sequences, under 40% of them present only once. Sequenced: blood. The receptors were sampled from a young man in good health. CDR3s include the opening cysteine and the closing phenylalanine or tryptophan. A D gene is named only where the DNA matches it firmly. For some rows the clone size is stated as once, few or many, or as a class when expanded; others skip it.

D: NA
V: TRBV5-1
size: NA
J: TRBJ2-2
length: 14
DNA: TGCGCCAGCAGCTTGGCGCAGGGCTACGGGGAGCTGTTTTTT
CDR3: CASSLAQGYGELFF

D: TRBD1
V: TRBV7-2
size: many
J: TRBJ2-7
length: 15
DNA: TGTGCCAGCAGCGCACTGACAGGGGGTTTCAACGAGCAGTACTTC
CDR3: CASSALTGGFNEQYF

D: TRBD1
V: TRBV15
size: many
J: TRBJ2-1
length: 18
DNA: TGTGCCACCAGCAGAGATCGTTTAGGGGGCCCGTCCACCAATGAGCAGTTCTTC
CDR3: CATSRDRLGGPSTNEQFF

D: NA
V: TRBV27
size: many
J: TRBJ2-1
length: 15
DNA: TGTGCCAGCAGTTCTCCCTATCTAGCTACCAATGAGCAGTTCTTC
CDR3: CASSSPYLATNEQFF

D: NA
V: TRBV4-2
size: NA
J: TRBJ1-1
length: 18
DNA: TGTGCCGGCAGCCGAAGGATGTCGGGGGGCGGTCTGAACACTGAAGCTTTCTTT
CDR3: CAGSRRMSGGGLNTEAFF

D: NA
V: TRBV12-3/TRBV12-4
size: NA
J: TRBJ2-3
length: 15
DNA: TGTGCCAGCAGCTCCCAGACAGGTACGAGGGATACGCAGTATTTT
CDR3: CASSSQTGTRDTQYF

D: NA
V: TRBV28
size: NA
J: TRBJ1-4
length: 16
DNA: TGTGCCAGCAGTTTATTGAGGGGATCTACTAATGAAAAACTGTTTTTT
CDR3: CASSLLRGSTNEKLFF

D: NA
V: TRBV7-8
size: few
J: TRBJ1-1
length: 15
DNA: TGTGCCAGCAGCTTATACAGAACGAAGGGCACTGAAGCTTTCTTT
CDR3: CASSLYRTKGTEAFF

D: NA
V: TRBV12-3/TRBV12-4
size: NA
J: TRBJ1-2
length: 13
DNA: TGTGCCAGCAGTGCAAACGGACAGAGTGGCTACACCTTC
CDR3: CASSANGQSGYTF

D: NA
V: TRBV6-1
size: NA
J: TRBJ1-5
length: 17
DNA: TGTGCCAGCAGTGAAGTAGGAAGCAAGAGTTACAATCAGCCCCAGCATTTT
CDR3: CASSEVGSKSYNQPQHF

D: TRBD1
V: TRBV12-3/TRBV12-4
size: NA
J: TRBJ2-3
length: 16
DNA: TGTGCCAGCAGTGCCCGGGCCAGGGGGATAACAGATACGCAGTATTTT
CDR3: CASSARARGITDTQYF

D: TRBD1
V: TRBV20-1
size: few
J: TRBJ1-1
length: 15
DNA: TGCAGTGCTAGAGACGGGGGACAGTTCAACACTGAAGCTTTCTTT
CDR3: CSARDGGQFNTEAFF

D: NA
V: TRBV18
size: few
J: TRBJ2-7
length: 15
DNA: TGTGCCAGCTCACCAGGGGCTACTGGTACCTACGAGCAGTACTTC
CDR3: CASSPGATGTYEQYF

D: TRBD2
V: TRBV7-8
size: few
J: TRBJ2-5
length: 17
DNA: TGTGCCAGCAGCAGGGGACTAGCGGGGAGATTTTACAATGAGCAGTACTTC
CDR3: CASSRGLAGRFYNEQYF

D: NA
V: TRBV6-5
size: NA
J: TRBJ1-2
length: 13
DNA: TGTGCCAGCTCCGGGGGCGCCCACTATGGCTACACCTTC
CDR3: CASSGGAHYGYTF

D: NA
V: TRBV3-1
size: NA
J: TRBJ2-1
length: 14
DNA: TGTGCCAGCAGCCAGGGTTCGGGGCCCAATGAGCAGTTCTTC
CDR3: CASSQGSGPNEQFF

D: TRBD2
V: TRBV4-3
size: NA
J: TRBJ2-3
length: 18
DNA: TGCGCCAGCAGCCAAGCAAACCGGGACTACCCTTACACAGATACGCAGTATTTT
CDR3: CASSQANRDYPYTDTQYF

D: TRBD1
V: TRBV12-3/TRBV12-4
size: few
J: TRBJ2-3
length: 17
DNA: TGTGCCAGCAGTTTTTCCCCCCGGACAGGGGGTTCGGATACGCAGTATTTT
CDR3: CASSFSPRTGGSDTQYF

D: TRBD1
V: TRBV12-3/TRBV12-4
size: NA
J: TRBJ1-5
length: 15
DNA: TGTGCCAGCAGCCCAGGACAGGATAGCAATCAGCCCCAGCATTTT
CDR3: CASSPGQDSNQPQHF

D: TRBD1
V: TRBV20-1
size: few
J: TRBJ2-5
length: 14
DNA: TGCAGTACCTACGAACCCGGGGACAGGGGGACCCAGTACTTC
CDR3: CSTYEPGDRGTQYF

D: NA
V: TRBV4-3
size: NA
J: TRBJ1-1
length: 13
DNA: TGCGCCAGCAGCCAAGATCGGCTCACTGAAGCTTTCTTT
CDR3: CASSQDRLTEAFF

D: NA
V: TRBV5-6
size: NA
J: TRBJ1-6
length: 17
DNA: TGTGCCAGCAGCGCGGGACGGGCCAGCTCCTATAATTCACCCCTCCACTTT
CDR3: CASSAGRASSYNSPLHF

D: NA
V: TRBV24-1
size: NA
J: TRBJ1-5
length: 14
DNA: TGTGCCACCATGGGGACCGATAGCAATCAGCCCCAGCATTTT
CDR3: CATMGTDSNQPQHF

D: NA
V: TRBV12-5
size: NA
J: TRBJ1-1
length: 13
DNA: TGTGCTAGTGCCATGACCGAACGTACTGAAGCTTTCTTT
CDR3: CASAMTERTEAFF

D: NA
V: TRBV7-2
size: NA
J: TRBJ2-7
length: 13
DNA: TGTGCCAGCAGCTTCGGCGATCCCTACGAGCAGTACTTC
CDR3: CASSFGDPYEQYF

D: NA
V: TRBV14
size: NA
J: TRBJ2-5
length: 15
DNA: TGTGCCAGCAGCCAAAGGGACGGACGACAAGAGACCCAGTACTTC
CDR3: CASSQRDGRQETQYF

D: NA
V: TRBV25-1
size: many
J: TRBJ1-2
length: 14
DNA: TGTGCCAGCAGTGCTCTTACAGGGAACTATGGCTACACCTTC
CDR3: CASSALTGNYGYTF

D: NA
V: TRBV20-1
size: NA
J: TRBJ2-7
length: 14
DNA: TGCAGTGCTAGAGGGAAGGGAGGACACTACGAGCAGTACTTC
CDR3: CSARGKGGHYEQYF

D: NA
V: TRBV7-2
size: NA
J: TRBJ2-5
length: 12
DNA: TGTGCCAGCAGGATCCAGGGGGAGACCCAGTACTTC
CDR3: CASRIQGETQYF

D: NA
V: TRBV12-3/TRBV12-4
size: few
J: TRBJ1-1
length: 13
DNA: TGTGCCAGCAATAACAGGGAAATCACTGAAGCTTTCTTT
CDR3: CASNNREITEAFF

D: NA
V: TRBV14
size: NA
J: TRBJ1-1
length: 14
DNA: TGTGCCAGCAGCCAAGGTTCCAGGGACAATGAAGCTTTCTTT
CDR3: CASSQGSRDNEAFF

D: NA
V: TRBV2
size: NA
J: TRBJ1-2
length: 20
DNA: TGTGCCAGCAGTGTTTCCGCGCGATCTTCAGGGGTGGAGGCTCCGTATGGCTACACCTTC
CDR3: CASSVSARSSGVEAPYGYTF

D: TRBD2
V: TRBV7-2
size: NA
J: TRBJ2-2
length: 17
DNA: TGTGCCAGCAGAACGACTAGCGGGGGGCTTAACACCGGGGAGCTGTTTTTT
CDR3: CASRTTSGGLNTGELFF

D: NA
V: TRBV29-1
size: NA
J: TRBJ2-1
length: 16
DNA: TGCAGCGTACGAGCAACCGGGACGTCTTCCTACAATGAGCAGTTCTTC
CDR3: CSVRATGTSSYNEQFF

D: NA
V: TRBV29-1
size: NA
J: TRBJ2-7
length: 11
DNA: TGCAGCGCGGCAGGGGACCACGAGCAGTACTTC
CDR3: CSAAGDHEQYF

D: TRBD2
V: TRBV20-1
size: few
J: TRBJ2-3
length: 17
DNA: TGCAGTGCCACTGCCGGGACTAGCGGGGGGGGAGGAGATACGCAGTATTTT
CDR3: CSATAGTSGGGGDTQYF

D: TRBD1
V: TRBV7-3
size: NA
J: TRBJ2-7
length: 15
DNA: TGTGCCAGCAGCGCTGCCGGGACAGGGGTCCACGAGCAGTACTTC
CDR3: CASSAAGTGVHEQYF

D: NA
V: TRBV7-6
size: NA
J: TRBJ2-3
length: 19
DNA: TGTGCCAGCAGCTTAACTTTGGGGAGAGGCACCCTATATCCAGATACGCAGTATTTT
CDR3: CASSLTLGRGTLYPDTQYF

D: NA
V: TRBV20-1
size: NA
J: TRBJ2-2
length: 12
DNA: TGCAGTGCTAGAGGCCCCGCCGGGGAGCTGTTTTTT
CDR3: CSARGPAGELFF

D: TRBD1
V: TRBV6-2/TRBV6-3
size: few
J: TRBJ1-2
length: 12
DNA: TGTGCCAGCAGGCAAACAGGGGATGGCTACACCTTC
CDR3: CASRQTGDGYTF

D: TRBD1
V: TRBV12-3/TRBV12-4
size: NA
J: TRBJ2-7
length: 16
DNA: TGTGCCAGCAGTGCGCCACAGGGGGCGTTCGGCAATGAGCAGTACTTC
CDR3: CASSAPQGAFGNEQYF

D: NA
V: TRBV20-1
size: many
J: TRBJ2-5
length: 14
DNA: TGCAGTGTCCCGGACAGAAATATACAAGAGACCCAGTACTTC
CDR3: CSVPDRNIQETQYF

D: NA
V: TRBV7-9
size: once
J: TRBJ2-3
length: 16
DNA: TGTGCCAGCAGCCCATCAGGGGTCCCCTCCACAGATACGCAGTATTTT
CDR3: CASSPSGVPSTDTQYF

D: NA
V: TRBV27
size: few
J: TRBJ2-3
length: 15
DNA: TGTGCCAGCAGTTTATGGACAGCAGACACAGATACGCAGTATTTT
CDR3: CASSLWTADTDTQYF

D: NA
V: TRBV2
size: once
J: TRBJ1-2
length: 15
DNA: TGTGCCAGCAGAGATAGGGATTTTACTGGCTATGGCTACACCTTC
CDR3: CASRDRDFTGYGYTF

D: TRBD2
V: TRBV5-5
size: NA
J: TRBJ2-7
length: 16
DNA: TGTGCCAGCAGCCCTGGGACTAGCGGGGATGCATACGAGCAGTACTTC
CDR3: CASSPGTSGDAYEQYF

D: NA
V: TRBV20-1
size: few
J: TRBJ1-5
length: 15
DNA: TGCAGTGCTAGAGTGGTGGGTTATAGCAATCAGCCCCAGCATTTT
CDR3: CSARVVGYSNQPQHF

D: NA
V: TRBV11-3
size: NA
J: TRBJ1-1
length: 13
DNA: TGTGCCAGCAGCTTACGGTCTGGCACTGAAGCTTTCTTT
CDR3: CASSLRSGTEAFF

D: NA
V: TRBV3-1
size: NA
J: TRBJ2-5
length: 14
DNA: TGTGCCAGCAGCCAACCTGACGTCGAAGAGACCCAGTACTTC
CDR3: CASSQPDVEETQYF

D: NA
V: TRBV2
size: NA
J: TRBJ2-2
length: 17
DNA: TGTGCCAGCAGTGGAAGGCTTGGCGGGGTGAACACCGGGGAGCTGTTTTTT
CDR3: CASSGRLGGVNTGELFF

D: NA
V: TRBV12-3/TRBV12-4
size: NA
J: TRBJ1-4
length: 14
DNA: TGTGCCAGCAGTTCCCGTGCTAAGGGCGAAAAACTGTTTTTT
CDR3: CASSSRAKGEKLFF

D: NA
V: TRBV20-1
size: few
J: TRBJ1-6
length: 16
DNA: TGCAGTGCTAGAGATGGAAAGGGTCTCAAGACTTCACCCCTCCACTTT
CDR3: CSARDGKGLKTSPLHF

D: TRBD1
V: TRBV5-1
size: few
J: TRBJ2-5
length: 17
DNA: TGCGCCAGCAGCAGACAGTTTGTGACAGGGAGTGAAGAGACCCAGTACTTC
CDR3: CASSRQFVTGSEETQYF

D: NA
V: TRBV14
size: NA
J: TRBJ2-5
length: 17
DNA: TGTGCCAGCAGCCAAGATCAGTGGGGGGTCCGGCAAGAGACCCAGTACTTC
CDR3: CASSQDQWGVRQETQYF

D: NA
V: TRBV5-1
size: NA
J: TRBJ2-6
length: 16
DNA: TGCGCCAGCAGCTGGTCAGGGGACTCTGGGGCCAACGTCCTGACTTTC
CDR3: CASSWSGDSGANVLTF